Each of the 20 T cell receptor beta chains below was sequenced from the same sample in a study of cytomegalovirus exposure and HLA in healthy donors. Sequenced by immunoSEQ multiplex PCR; TCRdb stores in-frame clones only, minus some. The sample contains some 85,000 clones, approximately 96% of which appear only once. Sequences were obtained from PBMCs. These receptors were collected from a woman aged 18-29 years in good health and CMV-seronegative.

The rearrangement links TRBV5-1 to TRBJ2-5, with D perhaps matching TRBD1 (6 bases). The CDR3 covers 13 residues. With 5 bases removed from V and 4 bases from J, the gap between germline ends came to 12 bases. The germline V gene encodes CDR1 SGHRS and CDR2 YFSETQ. DNA for the CDR3: TGCGCCAGCAGTCGACAGGAGCGAGAGACCCAGTACTTC. Translating gives CASSRQERETQYF.

This chain joins TRBV7-2 and TRBJ1-1; 8 positions match TRBD1. Germline lookup yields CDR1 SGHTA and CDR2 FQGNSA. V lost 2 bases, J lost 3 bases, and 8 bases stayed unmatched. The CDR3 totals 16 residues. The CDR3 DNA reads TGTGCCAGCAGCTTATCAGGGGGCCAATGGGACACTGAAGCTTTCTTT. The encoded protein is CASSLSGGQWDTEAFF.

This chain links TRBV7-9 with TRBJ2-7; 7 nucleotides match TRBD1. The CDR3 runs to 14 residues. After removal of 7 bases from V and 6 bases from J, the junction contained 12 bases not matched to a gene. Germline V gene lookup returns CDR1 SEHNR and CDR2 FQNEAQ (reference sequence). CDR3 loop: CASTTTGVASEQYF. The CDR3, as DNA: TGTGCCAGCACCACAACAGGGGTGGCGTCCGAGCAGTACTTC.

This clone was counted between two and nine times. V usage is TRBV6-5 and J usage is TRBJ1-5; 7 bases line up with TRBD1. Trimming took 6 bases from V and 2 from J; bases not matched to a gene: 7. Germline V gene data show CDR1 as MNHEY and CDR2 as SVGAGI. The length of the CDR3 is 15 residues. The CDR3 is CASRDSGTGNQPQHF. The CDR3 DNA is TGTGCCAGCAGGGATTCCGGGACAGGCAATCAGCCCCAGCATTTT.

The chain is built from TRBV9 and TRBJ2-3, with a tentative D call TRBD2 (6 bases). The CDR3 sequence is 15 residues long. V lost 0 bases and J 1 base, leaving 9 bases between the germline ends. Germline assignment: CDR1 SGDLS and CDR2 YYNGEE. DNA for the CDR3: TGTGCCAGCAGCGTAGCGGGAGCGGGCACAGATACGCAGTATTTT. It translates to CASSVAGAGTDTQYF.

The V and J genes are TRBV7-8 and TRBJ2-7; tentatively, D is TRBD1 (6 bases). This CDR3 is 12 amino acids long. In germline, CDR1 is SGHVS, CDR2 FQNEAQ. Trimming cost V 4 bases and J 7 bases, with 11 bases left between them. This CDR3 is CASSSPGDEQYF. CDR3 nucleotides: TGTGCCAGCAGCTCCCCAGGGGATGAGCAGTACTTC.

The chain couples TRBV27 to TRBJ1-2; D gene unclear. The CDR3 consists of 13 residues. In germline, CDR1 is MNHEY, CDR2 SMNVEV (reference sequence). Trimming took 6 bases from V and 8 from J, leaving 16 bases between them. CDR3 sequence reads: CASSTPGNLGYTF. The CDR3, as DNA: TGTGCCAGCAGCACACCGGGAAACTTGGGCTACACCTTC.

This rearrangement joins TRBV28 to TRBJ2-1; TRBD2 matches 8 bases. Germline V gives CDR1 MDHEN, CDR2 SYDVKM. V lost 2 bases to trimming and J lost 8 bases; unmatched junction nucleotides: 17. This CDR3 contains 18 residues. CDR3 sequence (DNA): TGTGCCAGCAGTTTACCGAAGGGGGGCCTAGCGGGCTTTCATGAGCAGTTCTTC. It codes for CASSLPKGGLAGFHEQFF.

The chain combines TRBV15 with TRBJ1-3; possibly TRBD1 for D (5 bases). Trimming removed 4 bases from V and 1 base from J, with 11 bases in between. This CDR3 is built from 15 residues. Germline assignment: CDR1 LNHNV and CDR2 YYDKDF (reference sequence). The CDR3 nucleotides read TGTGCCACCAGCAATTATCAGGGATCTGGAAACACCATATATTTT. This codes for CATSNYQGSGNTIYF.

The chain uses TRBV6-5 and TRBJ1-1; a possible D gene is TRBD1 (6 bases). The V and J ends lost 6 bases and 5 bases respectively, with 10 bases between them. This CDR3 spans 12 amino acids. Germline lookup yields CDR1 MNHEY and CDR2 SVGAGI. As DNA, the CDR3 is TGTGCCAGCAGGTCAGGGGTTACTGAAGCTTTCTTT. This gives the protein CASRSGVTEAFF.

This rearrangement joins TRBV7-9 to TRBJ2-5; 10 bases are shared with TRBD2. CDR3 length equals 14 residues. Germline assignment: CDR1 SEHNR and CDR2 FQNEAQ (reference sequence). The ends lost 6 bases at V and 5 bases at J; junction bases unmatched: 6. CDR3 loop: CASSLAGARETQYF. CDR3 DNA sequence: TGTGCCAGCAGTCTAGCGGGGGCCCGGGAGACCCAGTACTTC.

This clone has a single count. The rearrangement joins TRBV11-3 to TRBJ2-7; 9 nucleotides align to TRBD2. Germline V CDR1 and CDR2: SGHNT, YENEEA. CDR3 length: 14 amino acids. Trimming took 5 bases from V and 4 from J; bases not matched to a gene: 6. The CDR3 sequence is CASSPGGGVYEQYF. As DNA, the CDR3 is TGTGCCAGCAGCCCGGGCGGGGGGGTTTACGAGCAGTACTTC. The whole variable domain, filled in from reference TRBV11-3 and TRBJ2-7, reads EAGVVQSPRYKIIEKKQPVAFWCNPISGHNTLYWYLQNLGQGPELLIRYENEEAVDDSQLPKDRFSAERLKGVDSTLKIQPAELGDSAVYLCASSPGGGVYEQYFGPGTRLTVT.

A note on this clone: It is likely a read error, because the conserved phenylalanine at the end of the CDR3 is missing. Because the CDR3's place on the DNA is in doubt, the DNA is left out and the CDR3 is given as listed by TCRdb. The chain links TRBV5-3 to TRBJ1-2; the table's D call TRBD1 went unverified against the DNA. TRBV5-3 is labeled an ORF, and its function is uncertain. The CDR3 contains 10 residues when both ends are counted. The chain's CDR3 is CARSLSPGAV.

The CDR3 spells CASSLDPTSAGEQYF. Written as DNA, the CDR3 is TGTGCCAGCAGCTTGGATCCTACTAGCGCTGGCGAGCAGTACTTC. This chain links TRBV5-5 with TRBJ2-7; TRBD2 agrees at 7 bases. V was clipped by 0 bases and J by 6 bases; unmatched bases: 9. Germline V gene data show CDR1 as SGHKS and CDR2 as YYEKEE (reference sequence). The CDR3 length is 15 residues.

This chain links TRBV27 with TRBJ2-3; tentatively, D is TRBD1 (5 bases). The CDR3 totals 13 residues. Germline values: CDR1 MNHEY, CDR2 SMNVEV (reference sequence). V lost 5 bases, J lost 7 bases, and 13 bases lay in between. The CDR3 spells CASSPDRDNTQYF. CDR3 DNA sequence: TGTGCCAGCAGTCCTGACAGAGACAATACGCAGTATTTT.

This chain links TRBV10-3 with TRBJ2-7; no reliable D call. V was cut by 6 bases and J by 0 bases, with 15 bases left in between. CDR3 length equals 15 residues. CDR1 and CDR2 from the germline V gene are ENHRY and SYGVKD. CDR3 in amino acids: CAISDSSWSSYEQYF. CDR3 coding DNA: TGTGCCATCAGCGATAGTAGCTGGAGCTCCTACGAGCAGTACTTC.

In nucleotides, the CDR3 is TGTGCCAGCAGTTTATTTCGCGGGGAGCTGTTTTTT. Translating gives CASSLFRGELFF. The gene calls are TRBV27 and TRBJ2-2; D is unclear. The CDR3 consists of 12 residues. Germline CDR1 reads MNHEY; CDR2 reads SMNVEV (reference sequence). Trimming took 1 base from V and 7 from J, leaving 4 bases between them.

The rearrangement joins TRBV5-1 to TRBJ2-7; the D gene is possibly TRBD1 (5 bases). The CDR3 extends over 13 amino acids. The germline V gene has CDR1 SGHRS and CDR2 YFSETQ. V was clipped by 4 bases and J by 3 bases, with 11 bases between them. In nucleotides, the CDR3 is TGCGCCAGCAGCCGCGGACAATTCTACGAGCAGTACTTC. Residues: CASSRGQFYEQYF.

The chain links TRBV13 to TRBJ2-7, with TRBD2 matching over 14 bases. With V trimmed by 6 bases and J by 2 bases, 12 bases remained unmatched. CDR1 and CDR2 (germline): PRHDT, FYEKMQ (reference sequence). The length of the CDR3 is 18 residues. CDR3 sequence (DNA): TGTGCCAGCAGTCCAACCCCGGGACTAGCGGGAGCCACCTACGAGCAGTACTTC. Protein sequence: CASSPTPGLAGATYEQYF.

The chain is built from TRBV6-5 and TRBJ2-1; D gene unclear. The CDR3 runs 14 residues. V lost 2 bases and J 2 bases, leaving 7 bases between the germline ends. In germline, CDR1 is MNHEY, CDR2 SVGAGI. For the CDR3, the DNA is TGTGCCAGCAGTTACGGCCCAACCTACAATGAGCAGTTCTTC. It encodes CASSYGPTYNEQFF.